Shown below are 25 T cell receptor beta chains from a single sample sequenced in a study of shared clonotypes between healthy human individuals. Produced via immunoSEQ multiplex PCR; TCRdb's table is partial and in-frame only. Of around 1.5 million clones listed, 95% to 99% are singletons. Material: naive CD4+ T cells sorted from blood. As to subset: CD45RA+ positively selected. These receptors were taken from a young man in good health.

The V call is TRBV5-1, the J call TRBJ2-2, with D perhaps given as TRBD1 or TRBD2 (5 bases each). The germline V gene has CDR1 SGHRS and CDR2 YFSETQ. V lost 4 bases to trimming and J lost 5 bases, with 9 bases between them. This CDR3 is 13 amino acids long. CDR3 nucleotides: TGCGCCAGCAGCGGGGACGGAACCGGGGAGCTGTTTTTT. Translating it yields CASSGDGTGELFF.

V gene TRBV5-1 combines with J gene TRBJ1-1; D unresolved. V was clipped by 4 bases and J by 1 base, with 11 bases between them. The germline V gene encodes CDR1 SGHRS and CDR2 YFSETQ. This CDR3 is built from 14 residues. The DNA for the CDR3 is TGCGCCAGCAGCCATTCTTCGGGGAACACTGAAGCTTTCTTT. Its protein is CASSHSSGNTEAFF.

The chain is built from TRBV27 and TRBJ2-3, with 12 bases lining up with TRBD2. CDR3 size: 18 residues. Germline V CDR1 and CDR2: MNHEY, SMNVEV (reference sequence). After removal of 5 bases from V and 2 bases from J, the junction contained 11 bases not matched to a gene. The CDR3 nucleotides are TGTGCCAGCAGTCCCCGGTCCACTAGCGGGAGGATCACAGATACGCAGTATTTT. It translates to CASSPRSTSGRITDTQYF.

V is TRBV20-1 and J is TRBJ2-1; TRBD1 is a possible D gene (6 bases). Germline V gives CDR1 DFQATT, CDR2 SNEGSKA (reference sequence). CDR3 length equals 11 residues. V lost 5 bases, J lost 12 bases, and 14 bases lay in between. In DNA, the CDR3 is TGCAGTGCTCCTAAGGGGGTCCCGCAGTTCTTC. Translating gives CSAPKGVPQFF.

V usage is TRBV7-2 and J usage is TRBJ2-1, with a possible D match to TRBD2 (5 bases). With 2 bases removed from V and 9 bases from J, the gap between germline ends came to 17 bases. Germline loops: CDR1 SGHTA, CDR2 FQGNSA. The CDR3 spans 15 residues. The CDR3 DNA sequence: TGTGCCAGCAGCTTATACGGCGCCGGCGCGGGTGAGCAGTTCTTC. The encoded protein is CASSLYGAGAGEQFF.

V gene TRBV7-9 combines with J gene TRBJ2-7; D is possibly TRBD1 (6 bases). Per the germline V gene, CDR1 is SEHNR and CDR2 is FQNEAQ (reference sequence). The CDR3 consists of 15 residues. The V gene lost 5 bases and the J gene lost 0 bases, with 14 bases spanning the gap. The CDR3 loop is CASSARGMRSYEQYF. In DNA, the CDR3 is TGTGCCAGCAGCGCCAGGGGTATGCGCTCCTACGAGCAGTACTTC.

This clone has a handful of counts. The CDR3: CASSRLVEGSVNEQFF. For the CDR3, the DNA is TGCGCCAGCAGCCGACTCGTGGAGGGTAGTGTCAATGAGCAGTTCTTC. The chain joins TRBV5-1 to TRBJ2-1, with D possibly TRBD2 on 6 matching bases. V gave up 4 bases and J gave up 6 bases, with 20 bases separating them. The length of the CDR3 is 16 residues. Germline lookup yields CDR1 SGHRS and CDR2 YFSETQ.

V usage is TRBV7-9 and J usage is TRBJ1-4, with D maybe TRBD1 (6 bases). Trimming left V 5 bases short and J 5 bases short, with 15 bases between. CDR1 and CDR2 from the germline V gene are SEHNR and FQNEAQ (reference sequence). CDR3 length equals 15 residues. The CDR3 DNA reads as TGTGCCAGCAGCCAGACAGGCCTTGGGAATGAAAAACTGTTTTTT. This sequence encodes CASSQTGLGNEKLFF.

This clone was seen only once. V is TRBV27 and J is TRBJ2-1; D is perhaps TRBD1 (6 bases). The CDR3 length is 15 residues. Trimming cost V 4 bases and J 0 bases, with 10 bases left between them. Looked up from germline, CDR1 is MNHEY and CDR2 is SMNVEV (reference sequence). The CDR3: CASSSTGSSYNEQFF. As DNA, the CDR3 is TGTGCCAGCAGTTCGACAGGAAGCTCCTACAATGAGCAGTTCTTC.

The chain couples TRBV5-1 to TRBJ2-4; maybe TRBD2 (5 bases). There are 14 residues in the CDR3. V lost 0 bases and J lost 5, with 9 bases in between. Germline V CDR1 and CDR2: SGHRS, YFSETQ. The CDR3 nucleotides read TGCGCCAGCAGCTTGGCGGGAAACGAAAACATTCAGTACTTC. Protein product: CASSLAGNENIQYF.

This clone appeared once. The chain uses TRBV30 and TRBJ1-3, with D perhaps matching TRBD1 (6 bases). Trimming shortened V by 2 bases and J by 0 bases, and 20 bases separated the two germline ends. From germline, CDR1 is GTSNPN and CDR2 SVGIG (reference sequence). This CDR3 is built from 18 residues. The CDR3 nucleotides read TGTGCCTGGAGTCTGGCAGGGGTCAGTCCTTACTCTGGAAACACCATATATTTT. As protein: CAWSLAGVSPYSGNTIYF.

With respect to this clone: This same CDR3 is encoded by further DNA sequences in the sample. The chain joins TRBV18 to TRBJ2-3, with D unresolved. The CDR3 consists of 13 residues. CDR1 is KGHSH, CDR2 LQKENI, per germline. V lost 2 bases to trimming and J lost 5 bases, with 8 bases between them. CDR3 sequence: CASSPSAGDTQYF. In DNA form, the CDR3 reads TGTGCCAGCTCACCATCTGCCGGAGATACGCAGTATTTT.

This clone appeared once. The chain carries TRBV20-1 and TRBJ2-3, with unresolved D. Germline CDR1 and CDR2: DFQATT and SNEGSKA (reference sequence). Trimming took 6 bases from V and 4 from J, leaving 8 bases between them. The CDR3 is 11 amino acids. CDR3 DNA: TGCAGTGCCACTTCCGCAGATACGCAGTATTTT. This codes for CSATSADTQYF.

The chain carries TRBV28 and TRBJ2-3; 7 bases map to TRBD1. V lost 5 bases and J lost 6; bases outside the gene matches: 8. This CDR3 is built from 14 residues. Germline V gives CDR1 MDHEN, CDR2 SYDVKM. The CDR3 region is CASSHGTVQDTQYF. The CDR3 DNA reads TGTGCCAGCAGTCACGGGACAGTCCAGGATACGCAGTATTTT.

J is TRBJ2-7 and V is TRBV2; 9 bases match TRBD2. The V gene end was trimmed by 4 bases and the J gene end by 2 bases; junction bases not matched to a gene: 6. CDR3 length: 15 amino acids. Germline loops: CDR1 SNHLY, CDR2 FYNNEI. The chain's CDR3 is CASSGLAGATYEQYF. The CDR3 DNA reads TGTGCCAGCAGTGGATTAGCGGGAGCCACCTACGAGCAGTACTTC. Full variable domain (rest looked up from reference TRBV2 and TRBJ2-7): EPEVTQTPSHQVTQMGQEVILRCVPISNHLYFYWYRQILGQKVEFLVSFYNNEISEKSEIFDDQFSVERPDGSNFTLKIRSTKLEDSAMYFCASSGLAGATYEQYFGPGTRLTVT.

V usage is TRBV14 and J usage is TRBJ2-3, with D unresolved. This CDR3 is built from 16 residues. V lost 5 bases and J 1 base, leaving 16 bases between the germline ends. The V gene's germline CDR1 is SGHDN and CDR2 FVKESK. CDR3 protein: CASSSRLGLGTDTQYF. CDR3 nucleotides: TGTGCCAGCAGCTCCCGTCTGGGTTTGGGCACAGATACGCAGTATTTT.

The V and J genes are TRBV23-1 and TRBJ2-1, with unresolved D. TRBV23-1 is an open reading frame, and its role is uncertain. Trimming removed 8 bases from V and 8 bases from J, with 10 bases in between. The CDR3 is made up of 11 amino acids. The CDR3 DNA reads TGCGCCAGCCTCCTCCCGTATGAGCAGTTCTTC. Its protein is CASLLPYEQFF.

This chain uses TRBV5-1 with TRBJ2-7; TRBD2 is a possible D gene (7 bases). Germline V gene data show CDR1 as SGHRS and CDR2 as YFSETQ. V gave up 0 bases and J gave up 4 bases, with 14 bases separating them. The CDR3 spans 15 residues. Written as DNA, the CDR3 is TGCGCCAGCAGCTTGGCCGGGGGGCTCCCTTACGAGCAGTACTTC. Its translation is CASSLAGGLPYEQYF.

For this clone: The sample contains more than one DNA sequence encoding this CDR3. The rearrangement links TRBV5-4 to TRBJ1-1, with D possibly TRBD1 on 6 matching bases. Trimming removed 1 base from V and 5 bases from J, with 6 bases in between. The CDR3 is made up of 12 amino acids. From germline, CDR1 is SGHNT and CDR2 YYREEE (reference sequence). The CDR3 DNA reads as TGTGCCAGCAGCTTGAGGGGGACTGAAGCTTTCTTT. It yields the protein CASSLRGTEAFF.

This chain connects TRBV7-9 to TRBJ1-1; perhaps TRBD1 as D (6 bases). V shed 6 bases and J shed 8 bases, with 16 bases lying between them. In germline, CDR1 is SEHNR, CDR2 FQNEAQ (reference sequence). This CDR3 has 13 residues. The CDR3 DNA reads as TGTGCCAGCAGTCCCTCGGGGGGGGCGGAAGCTTTCTTT. Residues: CASSPSGGAEAFF.

The V call is TRBV20-1, the J call TRBJ2-5; D uncertain. Germline CDR1 and CDR2: DFQATT and SNEGSKA (reference sequence). The CDR3 consists of 11 residues. Trimming pared 3 bases from V and 5 bases from J, leaving 7 bases between. In DNA form, the CDR3 reads TGCAGTGCTAGTAATCGGGAGACCCAGTACTTC. Protein sequence: CSASNRETQYF.

This sequence joins TRBV9 and TRBJ1-4; 9 bases map to TRBD1. The better agreement between TRBJ2-2 and the DNA end casts doubt on the J call. The CDR3 runs 14 residues. The germline gives CDR1 SGDLS, CDR2 YYNGEE. The CDR3 loop is CASSAADRGKELFF. The CDR3 DNA is TGTGCCAGCAGCGCCGCAGACAGGGGGAAGGAGCTGTTTTTT.

The CDR3 region is CASSKAGVVAYEQYF. As DNA, the CDR3 is TGTGCCAGCAGCAAAGCGGGAGTTGTAGCCTACGAGCAGTACTTC. The V call is TRBV28, the J call TRBJ2-7; 8 bases fit TRBD2. Germline V gives CDR1 MDHEN, CDR2 SYDVKM. The CDR3 extends over 15 amino acids. V dropped 6 bases and J dropped 2; count of bases not matched to a gene: 9.

The J gene is TRBJ1-4, the V gene TRBV5-1; tentatively, D is TRBD1 (6 bases). Germline assignment: CDR1 SGHRS and CDR2 YFSETQ. Trimming cost V 1 base and J 8 bases, with 12 bases left between them. CDR3 length: 14 amino acids. The CDR3 DNA reads TGCGCCAGCAGCTTGACAGGGTTTCAAGAAAAACTGTTTTTT. It is translated as CASSLTGFQEKLFF. Full variable domain (remainder filled in from reference TRBV5-1 and TRBJ1-4): KAGVTQTPRYLIKTRGQQVTLSCSPISGHRSVSWYQQTPGQGLQFLFEYFSETQRNKGNFPGRFSGRQFSNSRSEMNVSTLELGDSALYLCASSLTGFQEKLFFGSGTQLSVL.

The V gene is TRBV6-5, the J gene TRBJ2-3; D gene uncertain. V gave up 6 bases and J gave up 7 bases, with 11 bases separating them. Germline V gene sequence: CDR1 MNHEY, CDR2 SVGAGI. The CDR3 is made up of 12 amino acids. The CDR3 here is CASRGTLHTQYF. In DNA, the CDR3 is TGTGCCAGCAGGGGCACCCTACATACGCAGTATTTT.